Listed below are T cell receptor beta chains from one sample, sequenced in a study of T cell responses to AZD1222 COVID-19 vaccine. Assay: immunoSEQ multiplex PCR; the TCRdb copy retains only in-frame clones and omits some. The sample comprises 180,000 or so clones, roughly nine tenths of which are singletons, and approximately 1.8% rests with the top ten. This specimen consisted of peripheral blood, obtained 28 days after the second AZD1222 dose. The receptors were gathered from an adult who received the AZD1222 COVID-19 vaccine. Each CDR3 is given without its conserved first and last residue. Where a row states a size, it is once, few, many or the class of an expanded clone; other rows omit it.

v_call	clone_size	j_call	cdr3_aa
TRBV19	NA	TRBJ2-5	ASSRRLQETQY
TRBV20-1	NA	TRBJ2-7	SASTRIEGTQY
TRBV18	NA	TRBJ1-4	ASSPVPHNEKLF
TRBV4-2	NA	TRBJ2-3	ASSPGLLPGADTQY
TRBV3-1/TRBV3-2	few	TRBJ2-5	ASQKRRHSETQY
TRBV6-2/TRBV6-3	NA	TRBJ2-2	ASSYVLGQGSTGELF
TRBV11-3	NA	TRBJ1-1	ASSERDRGVAF
TRBV15	NA	TRBJ2-5	ATSRGSGGAETQY
TRBV18	NA	TRBJ2-7	ASSPGLLGNEQY
TRBV24-1	NA	TRBJ2-2	ATSDSGTGGTGELF
TRBV11-2	NA	TRBJ2-3	ASSLLLSTDTQY
TRBV6-4	NA	TRBJ2-3	ASRPSGGDTQY
TRBV27	NA	TRBJ1-2	ASSAGYGYT
TRBV6-5	NA	TRBJ1-1	ASSRTGENTEAF
TRBV10-2	NA	TRBJ2-1	ASSGPRDQTPRVAF
TRBV10-2	NA	TRBJ2-7	ASSTTSGPYYEQY
TRBV4-1	NA	TRBJ2-4	ASSQPLQGSQSQAKNIQY
TRBV6-5	NA	TRBJ1-2	ASGRQGGYGYT
TRBV5-1	NA	TRBJ1-6	ASSLQQGTNSPLH
TRBV5-4	NA	TRBJ2-5	ASSRRGGFETQY
TRBV11-2	NA	TRBJ1-1	ASSLGGQGVGNTEAF
TRBV18	once	TRBJ2-7	ASSPVGADAAYEQY
TRBV5-1	NA	TRBJ1-2	ASSADSQYGYT
TRBV6-6	NA	TRBJ1-3	ASSYPRTEAGNTIY
TRBV6-5	NA	TRBJ1-5	ASTGGAGQPQH
TRBV18	NA	TRBJ1-1	ASSLDRGMTEAF
TRBV27	once	TRBJ2-7	ASSSSPRDGLDEQY
TRBV30	NA	TRBJ1-4	AWSLFATNEKLF
TRBV4-1	NA	TRBJ2-7	ASSWTADGIVYEQY
TRBV11-3	NA	TRBJ1-6	ASSSTGTSPLH
TRBV5-4	NA	TRBJ1-1	ASSGGQGYEAF
TRBV11-2	few	TRBJ1-4	ASSFGRRNEKLF
TRBV4-1	NA	TRBJ1-5	ASSQEVRRDQPQH
TRBV7-2	NA	TRBJ2-3	ASSLVGTGGTDTQY
TRBV6-5	NA	TRBJ2-5	ASSPRQGRETQY
TRBV12-3/TRBV12-4	NA	TRBJ1-1	ASSLRGIEAF
TRBV10-3	NA	TRBJ2-7	AIREDSSYEQY
TRBV19	NA	TRBJ1-5	ASSIDRVGGNQPQH
TRBV7-2	NA	TRBJ2-1	ASSFKAGSYNEQF
TRBV5-1	once	TRBJ2-1	ASSFTGTSYNEQF
TRBV29-1	few	TRBJ2-1	SVAGQGMVYEQF